Below are 24 T cell receptor beta chains sequenced from a single sample in a study of sequential checkpoint blockade in melanoma. Clones were sequenced by immunoSEQ multiplex PCR, and TCRdb holds only the in-frame ones, with some missing. This sample has roughly 9,600 clones, with about 26% found just once. Treatment specified: randomized to nivolumab then ipilimumab (arm A) or the reverse (arm B). Sequences were derived from tumor tissue (inferred from file names), sampled from a patient given nivolumab and ipilimumab in sequence. The receptors derive from a human donor with melanoma.

The rearrangement joins TRBV9 to TRBJ2-2, with D possibly TRBD2 on 6 matching bases. This CDR3 region has 18 residues. From germline, CDR1 is SGDLS and CDR2 YYNGEE. V gave up 4 bases and J gave up 4 bases, with 23 bases separating them. CDR3 sequence: CASSLEQRETRPTGELFF. The DNA of the CDR3 is TGTGCCAGCAGCCTGGAACAAAGAGAGACTAGACCCACCGGGGAGCTGTTTTTT.

This chain joins TRBV7-1 and TRBJ1-1, with no clear D. TRBV7-1 falls under the ORF class, with uncertain function. The CDR3 loop spans 13 amino acids. V lost 4 bases and J 8 bases, leaving 14 bases between the germline ends. DNA of the CDR3: TGTGCCAGCAGCTTAACGTCGCCAAGCGAAGCTTTCTTT. This encodes CASSLTSPSEAFF.

This clone was recorded a few times. The V call is TRBV15, the J call TRBJ2-1; D tentatively reads TRBD1 or TRBD2 (5 bases each). Germline V CDR1 and CDR2: LNHNV, YYDKDF (reference sequence). The CDR3 has 14 residues. Trimming took off 1 base at V and 9 bases at J, with 13 bases between the two ends. CDR3 coding DNA: TGTGCCACCAGCAGAGTCAGGGTTGGAGGTGAGCAGTTCTTC. The encoded protein is CATSRVRVGGEQFF.

A single count supports this clone. This CDR3 reads CASGLIARGGLRVNTGELFF. DNA of the CDR3: TGTGCTAGTGGTTTGATCGCCAGGGGAGGACTGCGCGTGAACACCGGGGAGCTGTTTTTT. The rearrangement uses TRBV12-5 and TRBJ2-2; D may correspond to TRBD1 or TRBD2 (6 bases each). The length of the CDR3 is 20 residues. V was pared by 2 bases and J by 1 base, with 23 bases between. CDR1 is LGHNT, CDR2 FRNRAP, per germline.

V is TRBV19 and J is TRBJ2-3; D unclear. V lost 6 bases to trimming and J lost 0 bases, with 10 bases between them. Per the germline V gene, CDR1 is LNHDA and CDR2 is SQIVND (reference sequence). This CDR3 is built from 14 residues. This chain's CDR3 is CASSPGPSTDTQYF. DNA of the CDR3: TGTGCCAGTAGCCCGGGCCCTAGCACAGATACGCAGTATTTT.

The chain employs TRBV6-8 and TRBJ1-2, with D tentatively TRBD1 (5 bases). Germline V gene data show CDR1 as MNHGY and CDR2 as SAAAGT. Trimming shortened V by 10 bases and J by 5 bases, and 20 bases separated the two germline ends. The CDR3 contains 14 residues. The CDR3 region is CAISDPGTKYGYTF. The CDR3, as DNA: TGTGCCATCTCGGATCCTGGGACGAAATATGGCTACACCTTC.

This clone has a handful of counts. J is TRBJ1-1 and V is TRBV11-3; 11 bases are a match to TRBD1. V shed 1 base, J shed 4 bases, and the junction held 2 bases outside the gene matches. Per the germline V gene, CDR1 is SGHNT and CDR2 is YENEEA. The CDR3 runs to 15 residues. The CDR3 DNA reads TGTGCCAGCAGCTTAGGAGGGACAGGGGGCACTGAAGCTTTCTTT. Its protein product is CASSLGGTGGTEAFF.

The chain carries TRBV19 and TRBJ1-3, with D maybe TRBD1 (5 bases). V lost 1 base and J 4 bases, leaving 11 bases between the germline ends. The length of the CDR3 is 15 residues. CDR1 is LNHDA and CDR2 is SQIVND in the germline V gene (reference sequence). CDR3 residues: CASSIVPGPGNTIYF. The CDR3 bases are TGTGCCAGTAGTATAGTTCCGGGGCCCGGAAACACCATATATTTT.

The chain uses TRBV5-1 and TRBJ2-3; D possibly uses TRBD1 or TRBD2 (6 bases each). CDR1 is SGHRS and CDR2 is YFSETQ in the germline V gene. V was clipped by 4 bases and J by 4 bases, with 16 bases between them. The CDR3 consists of 15 residues. The DNA for the CDR3 is TGCGCCAGCAGCCCGGAGGGGGTATACGCAGATACGCAGTATTTT. This codes for CASSPEGVYADTQYF.

In its sample, this clone was seen a few times. The V gene is TRBV15, the J gene TRBJ1-6, with D unclear. V was shortened by 0 bases and J by 7 bases, with 10 bases between the two germline ends. The CDR3 extends over 15 amino acids. Germline V gene lookup returns CDR1 LNHNV and CDR2 YYDKDF (reference sequence). Here the CDR3 DNA reads TGTGCCACCAGCAGAGATCGGAACAGCAATTCACCCCTCCACTTT. Protein sequence: CATSRDRNSNSPLHF.

This clone is deemed medium-sized. CDR3: CASSLTGTEAFF. Written as DNA, the CDR3 is TGTGCCAGTAGCCTGACAGGGACTGAAGCTTTCTTT. The rearrangement uses TRBV19 and TRBJ1-1; TRBD1 matches 7 bases. V gave up 6 bases and J gave up 5 bases; unmatched junction bases: 3. This CDR3 spans 12 amino acids. CDR1 and CDR2 (germline): LNHDA, SQIVND (reference sequence). The full variable domain, its missing parts supplied by reference TRBV19 and TRBJ1-1, is DGGITQSPKYLFRKEGQNVTLSCEQNLNHDAMYWYRQDPGQGLRLIYYSQIVNDFQKGDIAEGYSVSREKKESFPLTVTSAQKNPTAFYLCASSLTGTEAFFGQGTRLTVV.

This chain connects TRBV18 to TRBJ1-2; no definite D call. Germline V gives CDR1 KGHSH, CDR2 LQKENI. The CDR3 is made up of 12 amino acids. Trimming shortened V by 4 bases and J by 8 bases, and 11 bases separated the two germline ends. The CDR3 DNA reads as TGTGCCAGCTCACTGGAAGGTAGAGGCTACACCTTC. It yields the protein CASSLEGRGYTF.

The sample holds many counts of this clone. The chain is built from TRBV11-3 and TRBJ1-1, with D maybe TRBD1 (6 bases). V dropped 1 base and J dropped 3 bases, with 9 bases sitting between them. The CDR3 spans 14 residues. Germline V gene sequence: CDR1 SGHNT, CDR2 YENEEA. In nucleotides, the CDR3 is TGTGCCAGCAGCTTAGGTGGGGGCTACACTGAAGCTTTCTTT. This sequence encodes CASSLGGGYTEAFF.

This clone was found a few times. The chain carries TRBV10-3 and TRBJ2-7; possibly TRBD2 for D (6 bases). The CDR3 has 14 amino acids. Looked up from germline, CDR1 is ENHRY and CDR2 is SYGVKD. With 7 bases removed from V and 4 bases from J, the gap between germline ends came to 17 bases. The CDR3 protein is CAITAGPGNYEQYV. CDR3 in DNA: TGTGCCATCACCGCGGGACCGGGTAATTACGAGCAGTACGTC.

The rearrangement joins TRBV11-3 to TRBJ2-7; TRBD1 matches 7 bases. V lost 5 bases to trimming and J lost 1 base; unmatched junction nucleotides: 8. The germline gives CDR1 SGHNT, CDR2 YENEEA. This CDR3 region has 15 residues. The CDR3 DNA sequence: TGTGCCAGCAGCGATTACCGGGACAGATCCTACGAGCAGTACTTC. The encoded protein is CASSDYRDRSYEQYF.

This clone was seen at least ten times. The V gene is TRBV11-3, the J gene TRBJ1-2, with D possibly being TRBD1 (5 bases). Per the germline V gene, CDR1 is SGHNT and CDR2 is YENEEA. Trimming pared 0 bases from V and 6 bases from J, leaving 14 bases between. This CDR3 is 15 amino acids long. Written as DNA, the CDR3 is TGTGCCAGCAGCTTAGAAAGGGTACAAGGGGATGGCTACACCTTC. This codes for CASSLERVQGDGYTF. The full variable domain, completed using reference TRBV11-3 and TRBJ1-2, is EAGVVQSPRYKIIEKKQPVAFWCNPISGHNTLYWYLQNLGQGPELLIRYENEEAVDDSQLPKDRFSAERLKGVDSTLKIQPAELGDSAVYLCASSLERVQGDGYTFGSGTRLTVV.

In this sample, this clone turned up a few times. The chain has TRBV6-8 and TRBJ2-7; TRBD1 matches 9 bases. Trimming cost V 5 bases and J 5 bases; bases outside gene matches: 13. The germline V gene has CDR1 MNHGY and CDR2 SAAAGT. The CDR3 spans 16 residues. This chain's CDR3 is CASSTLGQGWGNEQYF. In DNA, the CDR3 is TGTGCCAGCAGTACCTTGGGACAGGGCTGGGGAAACGAGCAGTACTTC.

V and J are TRBV9 and TRBJ2-2; no definite D call. V lost 0 bases and J lost 7, with 7 bases in between. CDR1 is SGDLS and CDR2 is YYNGEE in the germline V gene. The CDR3 covers 13 residues. The CDR3: CASSVASYGELFF. DNA for the CDR3: TGTGCCAGCAGCGTAGCGAGCTACGGGGAGCTGTTTTTT.

The chain links TRBV18 to TRBJ1-6; D possibly corresponds to TRBD1 (6 bases). Germline V gives CDR1 KGHSH, CDR2 LQKENI. The CDR3 covers 15 residues. The V gene lost 3 bases and the J gene lost 7 bases, with 13 bases spanning the gap. CDR3 nucleotides: TGTGCCAGCTCACCCTCGACAGGAATCAATTCACCCCTCCACTTT. This encodes CASSPSTGINSPLHF.

This clone was counted once. The J gene is TRBJ2-7, the V gene TRBV18; 7 bases agree with TRBD2. The germline gives CDR1 KGHSH, CDR2 LQKENI. Trimming at V came to 0 bases and at J to 5 bases, leaving 7 bases not matched to a gene. The CDR3 sequence is 15 residues long. The CDR3 region is CASSPPSGGNHEQYF. The CDR3 DNA is TGTGCCAGCTCACCACCCTCGGGGGGTAACCACGAGCAGTACTTC.

The chain combines TRBV6-8 with TRBJ1-5; D remains ambiguous. Germline lookup yields CDR1 MNHGY and CDR2 SAAAGT. Trimming shortened V by 8 bases and J by 0 bases, and 11 bases separated the two germline ends. The CDR3 is 14 amino acids. The CDR3 region has the DNA TGTGCCAGCCAAAAGGGTTATAGCAATCAGCCCCAGCATTTT. It codes for CASQKGYSNQPQHF.

In its sample, this clone was seen a few times. This chain connects TRBV10-3 to TRBJ1-2; D might be TRBD1 (6 bases). CDR1 is ENHRY, CDR2 SYGVKD, per germline. V was shortened by 10 bases and J by 8 bases, with 20 bases between the two germline ends. This CDR3 is built from 13 residues. The CDR3 DNA is TGTGCCAGCCGGTTTGAGGGGGTTGGCGGCTACACCTTC. Translation gives CASRFEGVGGYTF.

The gene calls are TRBV6-8 and TRBJ2-5; D is possibly TRBD1 (5 bases). Germline V gene sequence: CDR1 MNHGY, CDR2 SAAAGT. Trimming took off 7 bases at V and 4 bases at J, with 16 bases between the two ends. This CDR3 comprises 14 residues. The CDR3 spells CASKGLSDAETQYF. The CDR3 region has the DNA TGTGCCAGCAAGGGGTTGTCGGACGCAGAGACCCAGTACTTC.

By frequency in the sample, this clone is medium-sized (0.01 to 0.1%). The chain has TRBV11-3 and TRBJ1-2; 10 bases line up with TRBD1. In germline, CDR1 is SGHNT, CDR2 YENEEA. CDR3 length equals 14 residues. The V and J ends lost 5 bases and 4 bases, in that order; junction bases with no gene match: 4. CDR3 in amino acids: CASSDRTGGYGYTF. CDR3 nucleotides: TGTGCCAGCAGCGACAGGACAGGGGGCTATGGCTACACCTTC.